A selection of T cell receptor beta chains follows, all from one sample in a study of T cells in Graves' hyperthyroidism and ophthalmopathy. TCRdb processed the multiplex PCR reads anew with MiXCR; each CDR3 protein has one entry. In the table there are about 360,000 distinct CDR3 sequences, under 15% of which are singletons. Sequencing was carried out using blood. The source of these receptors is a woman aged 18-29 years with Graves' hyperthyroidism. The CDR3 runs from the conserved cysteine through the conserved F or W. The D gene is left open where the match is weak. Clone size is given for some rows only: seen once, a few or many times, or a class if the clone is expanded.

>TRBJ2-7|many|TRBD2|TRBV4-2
TGTGCCAGCAGCCACGGGACTAGCGCTTCCTACGAGCAGTACTTC
CASSHGTSASYEQYF
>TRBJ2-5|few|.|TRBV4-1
TGCGCCAGCAGCCAAAACCCAACGGGAGCTCAAGAGACCCAGTACTTC
CASSQNPTGAQETQYF
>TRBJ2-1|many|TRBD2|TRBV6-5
TGTGCCAGCAGTTACGGGGTTCTAGCGGGGGGCCACAATGAGCAGTTCTTC
CASSYGVLAGGHNEQFF
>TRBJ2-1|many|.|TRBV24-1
TGTGCCACCGCTAACACGAGCTGGGACTCCTACAATGAGCAGTTCTTC
CATANTSWDSYNEQFF
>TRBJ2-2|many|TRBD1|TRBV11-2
TGTGCCACCGACAGGGCGAACACCGGGGAGCTGTTTTTT
CATDRANTGELFF
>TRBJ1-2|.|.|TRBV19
TGTGCCAGTAGTCCTCGACCGGGTTCCTACACCTTC
CASSPRPGSYTF
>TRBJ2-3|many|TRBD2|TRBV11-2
TGTGCCAGCAGCTCGAGCGGGGAGGGGAGAGATACGCAGTATTTT
CASSSSGEGRDTQYF
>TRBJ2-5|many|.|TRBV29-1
TGCAGCGTTGGGGGGCCCGATGGAGAGACCCAGTACTTC
CSVGGPDGETQYF
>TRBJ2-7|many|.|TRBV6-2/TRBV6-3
TGTGCCAGCAGTTACCCAGGGATGAATCACGAGCAGTACTTC
CASSYPGMNHEQYF
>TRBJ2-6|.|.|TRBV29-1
TGCAGCGTTGAAGATCGAAAAAGGGTCTCTGGGGCCAACGTCCTGACTTTC
CSVEDRKRVSGANVLTF
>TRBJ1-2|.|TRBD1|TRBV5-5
TGTGCCAGCAGCTTGGATCCCGACAGGGGAGCTTTTTCTTATGGCTACACCTTC
CASSLDPDRGAFSYGYTF
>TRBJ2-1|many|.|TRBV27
TGTGCCAGCAGTTCTGGTTACGACAATGAGCAGTTCTTC
CASSSGYDNEQFF
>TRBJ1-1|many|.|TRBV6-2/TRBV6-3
TGTGCCAGCAGTAACCATCAGGGAGCCACTGAAGCTTTCTTT
CASSNHQGATEAFF
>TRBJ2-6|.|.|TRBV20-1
TGCAGTGCTAGAGATATGGGGCCTGGGGCCAACGTCCTGACTTTC
CSARDMGPGANVLTF
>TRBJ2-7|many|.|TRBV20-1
TGCAGTGCCCTCAGGCCGGGGCCGATCGTCTCCTACGAGCAGTACTTC
CSALRPGPIVSYEQYF
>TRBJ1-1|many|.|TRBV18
TGTGCCAGCTCACCACCGAGTGATCAGGGCCCCGAAGCTTTCTTT
CASSPPSDQGPEAFF
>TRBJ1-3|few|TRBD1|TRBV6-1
TGTGCCACCATACAGGGGAAGGACGGAAACACCATATATTTT
CATIQGKDGNTIYF
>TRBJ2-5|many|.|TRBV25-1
TGTGCCAGCAGTGAAGGAACAGGAAAAGAGACCCAGTACTTC
CASSEGTGKETQYF
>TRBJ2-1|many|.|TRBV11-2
TGTGCCAGCAGGGGAGGCAACAATGAGCAGTTCTTC
CASRGGNNEQFF
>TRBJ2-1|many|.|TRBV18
TGTGCCAGCTCACCCCCACGGTCCCTCCTGGGAAATGAGCAGTTCTTC
CASSPPRSLLGNEQFF
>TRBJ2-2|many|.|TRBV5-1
TGCGCCAGCAGTCTCGAGGGTCCCGGGGAGCTGTTTTTT
CASSLEGPGELFF